This T cell receptor beta chain emerged from a study of T-cell memory formation after mild COVID-19. For the study at large: The study found TCR clusters largely donor specific.

This CDR3 is built from 13 residues. Per the germline V gene, CDR1 is SQVTM and CDR2 is ANQGSEA. Constant-segment-primed 5'RACE gave TCR alpha and TCR beta cDNA libraries with sample barcodes and UMIs. Each CDR3 protein gets one entry after TCRdb re-called the 5' RACE reads with MiXCR. In the table there are under 550,000 distinct CDR3 sequences, about 20% of which are singletons. General study results and limits: Within pre-infection memory, some responding clones were found, suggesting cross-reactive memory joined. Second-wave clones reaching peak frequency on day 37 lacked confirmed SARS-CoV-2 specificity.

On this clonotype itself: What it binds is not known.

The sequenced sample consisted of PBMCs or a T cell subset sorted from them (not recorded which). The TCR was taken from an adult woman who had mild COVID-19 (a few samples of this study predate the infection). Cell type and time point are not known. The V gene is TRBV29-1, the J gene TRBJ1-2, with 8 bases identical to TRBD1. The CDR3 nucleotides are TGCCGAGTGAATACAGGGGGGCCGGGAGGCTACACCTTC. Translated: CRVNTGGPGGYTF.